This T cell receptor beta chain derives from a study of cytomegalovirus exposure and HLA in healthy donors. Study results and caveats: TCR sequences were mostly rare, though some public TCRs occurred in many donors. Some TCR beta chains (approximately 180 of them) were listed as cytomegalovirus-associated.

On this clone itself: Its antigen is currently unknown.

It was with 60 Vbeta and 13 Jbeta primers that the PCR ran. The method was immunoSEQ multiplex PCR; TCRdb's version includes in-frame clones alone and lacks a portion of them. The sample holds 200,000 to 250,000 clones, roughly four fifths seen once. Trimming removed 5 bases from V and 0 bases from J, with 13 bases in between. Germline CDR1 MNHEY, CDR2 SMNVEV (reference sequence). This CDR3 region has 15 residues. Material: PBMCs. The chain combines TRBV27 with TRBJ1-1; D is ambiguous. The clonotype comes from a middle-aged woman in good health and CMV-seronegative. CDR3 nucleotides: TGTGCCAGCAGTCCACTGATGGGCATGAACACTGAAGCTTTCTTT. Protein sequence: CASSPLMGMNTEAFF.